The 23 T cell receptor beta chains given below trace back to one sample, sequenced in a study of cytotoxic CD8 clonotypes in ibrutinib-treated CLL. Some clones are missing from TCRdb's copy, which holds only in-frame ones; the method was immunoSEQ multiplex PCR. Of about 29,000 clones listed, roughly 69% are singletons. Sequenced here: PBMCs, sampled after 24 months of ibrutinib treatment. The receptors were gathered from a human donor with chronic lymphocytic leukemia.

This clone was found a few times. V is TRBV10-2 and J is TRBJ1-4; no definite D call. Germline assignment: CDR1 WSHSY and CDR2 SAAADI. The CDR3 sequence is 12 residues long. Trimming removed 7 bases at V and 8 bases at J, with 11 bases between. CDR3 in DNA: TGCGCCAGCACCCCGAGCGGCGAAAAACTGTTTTTT. Protein: CASTPSGEKLFF.

V usage is TRBV29-1 and J usage is TRBJ2-1; D ambiguous. Germline V gene data show CDR1 as SQVTM and CDR2 as ANQGSEA. CDR3 size: 14 residues. V was shortened by 6 bases and J by 0 bases, with 12 bases between the two germline ends. The CDR3 region is CSVQIESSYNEQFF. DNA of the CDR3: TGCAGCGTGCAAATTGAAAGCTCCTACAATGAGCAGTTCTTC.

This chain connects TRBV2 to TRBJ1-6; unclear D gene. The V gene lost 6 bases and the J gene lost 0 bases, with 9 bases spanning the gap. CDR1 is SNHLY and CDR2 is FYNNEI in the germline V gene. The CDR3 is made up of 15 amino acids. The CDR3 reads CASSPQSSYNSPLHF. DNA of the CDR3: TGTGCCAGCAGCCCACAGAGCTCCTATAATTCACCCCTCCACTTT. Combining the CDR3 with reference TRBV2 and TRBJ1-6 gives the whole variable domain EPEVTQTPSHQVTQMGQEVILRCVPISNHLYFYWYRQILGQKVEFLVSFYNNEISEKSEIFDDQFSVERPDGSNFTLKIRSTKLEDSAMYFCASSPQSSYNSPLHFGNGTRLTVT.

This chain links TRBV9 with TRBJ1-1, with a possible D match to TRBD1 (6 bases). Trimming shortened V by 8 bases and J by 3 bases, and 23 bases separated the two germline ends. Germline CDR1 and CDR2: SGDLS and YYNGEE. This CDR3 region has 16 residues. The CDR3 loop reads CASTRDTSRGDTEAFF. The DNA for the CDR3 is TGTGCCAGTACCAGGGACACATCTCGGGGGGACACTGAAGCTTTCTTT.

The V gene is TRBV5-1, the J gene TRBJ1-6, with D unclear. Germline CDR1 is SGHRS and CDR2 is YFSETQ. The V end lost 0 bases, the J end lost 5 bases, and 15 bases lay between the germline ends. The CDR3 loop spans 17 amino acids. The chain's CDR3 is CASSLATGRSNNSPLHF. CDR3 DNA sequence: TGCGCCAGCAGCTTGGCCACGGGCCGGTCGAATAATTCACCCCTCCACTTT. Full variable domain (outside the CDR3, taken from reference TRBV5-1 and TRBJ1-6): KAGVTQTPRYLIKTRGQQVTLSCSPISGHRSVSWYQQTPGQGLQFLFEYFSETQRNKGNFPGRFSGRQFSNSRSEMNVSTLELGDSALYLCASSLATGRSNNSPLHFGNGTRLTVT.

This rearrangement joins TRBV9 to TRBJ2-3; D perhaps matches TRBD2 (5 bases). Trimming took off 4 bases at V and 2 bases at J, with 11 bases between the two ends. Germline V gene sequence: CDR1 SGDLS, CDR2 YYNGEE. The CDR3 extends over 14 amino acids. CDR3 in DNA: TGTGCCAGCAGCTTAATCGGGGACACAGATACGCAGTATTTT. It translates to CASSLIGDTDTQYF.

The chain employs TRBV29-1 and TRBJ2-1; tentative D call: TRBD2 (5 bases). The CDR3 covers 12 residues. Germline V gene sequence: CDR1 SQVTM, CDR2 ANQGSEA. Trimming cost V 3 bases and J 6 bases, with 9 bases left between them. This CDR3 reads CSVERVGNEQFF. The CDR3 DNA reads as TGCAGCGTTGAGCGGGTAGGCAATGAGCAGTTCTTC.

The chain uses TRBV5-1 and TRBJ2-7; 9 bases map to TRBD1. Looked up from germline, CDR1 is SGHRS and CDR2 is YFSETQ. V was clipped by 4 bases and J by 6 bases; unmatched bases: 14. CDR3 length: 16 amino acids. The CDR3 DNA follows: TGCGCCAGCAGCATCCCCACCGGGACAGGGAACGGCGAGCAGTACTTC. Its translation: CASSIPTGTGNGEQYF.

V gene TRBV7-3 combines with J gene TRBJ2-2; 10 bases align to TRBD1. The trim removed 5 bases at V and 0 bases at J, leaving 3 bases unmatched. The CDR3 covers 16 residues. Germline values: CDR1 SGHTA, CDR2 FQGTGA. The CDR3 coding sequence is TGTGCCAGCAGCCTGGACAGGGGGGCGAACACCGGGGAGCTGTTTTTT. Amino acids: CASSLDRGANTGELFF.

The gene calls are TRBV30 and TRBJ1-1, with 10 bases identical to TRBD1. The CDR3 contains 13 residues. Trimming removed 2 bases from V and 4 bases from J; junction bases left unmatched: 1. The germline gives CDR1 GTSNPN, CDR2 SVGIG (reference sequence). CDR3 sequence: CAWSRTGGTEAFF. The CDR3 DNA reads as TGTGCCTGGAGTCGGACAGGGGGCACTGAAGCTTTCTTT. The complete variable domain, with remaining parts taken from reference TRBV30 and TRBJ1-1, reads SQTIHQWPATLVQPVGSPLSLECTVEGTSNPNLYWYRQAAGRGLQLLFYSVGIGQISSEVPQNLSASRPQDRQFILSSKKLLLSDSGFYLCAWSRTGGTEAFFGQGTRLTVV.

This chain uses TRBV9 with TRBJ2-6; no clear D. Trimming took 3 bases from V and 0 from J, leaving 7 bases between them. Germline CDR1 SGDLS, CDR2 YYNGEE. The CDR3 loop spans 15 amino acids. The DNA of the CDR3 is TGTGCCAGCAGCGCACTACGCTCTGGGGCCAACGTCCTGACTTTC. Its translation: CASSALRSGANVLTF.

The V and J genes are TRBV5-4 and TRBJ2-2; possible D gene TRBD1, 6 bases. The V and J ends lost 2 bases and 1 base respectively, with 9 bases between them. The CDR3 runs to 15 residues. From germline, CDR1 is SGHNT and CDR2 YYREEE (reference sequence). In DNA, the CDR3 is TGTGCCAGCAGCTTAGTACAGGGGAACACCGGGGAGCTGTTTTTT. This encodes CASSLVQGNTGELFF.

The chain carries TRBV13 and TRBJ2-5; 9 bases line up with TRBD2. The CDR3 spans 16 residues. V lost 1 base, J lost 2 bases, and 5 bases stayed unmatched. CDR1 is PRHDT and CDR2 is FYEKMQ in the germline V gene (reference sequence). The CDR3 nucleotides are TGTGCCAGCAGCTTAGCTCTAGCGGGAACACAAGAGACCCAGTACTTC. It is translated as CASSLALAGTQETQYF.

This clone was seen only a few times. This sequence joins TRBV11-1 and TRBJ1-4, with 7 bases fitting TRBD1. The V segment lost 4 bases and the J segment 8 bases; nucleotides outside the gene matches: 7. Germline lookup yields CDR1 SGHAT and CDR2 FQDESV (reference sequence). CDR3 size: 14 residues. The DNA for the CDR3 is TGTGCCAGCAGCTCCCGCGGACAGGCGGAAAAACTGTTTTTT. This gives the protein CASSSRGQAEKLFF. The full variable domain, rest sourced from reference TRBV11-1 and TRBJ1-4, is EAEVAQSPRYKITEKSQAVAFWCDPISGHATLYWYRQILGQGPELLVQFQDESVVDDSQLPKDRFSAERLKGVDSTLKIQPAELGDSAMYLCASSSRGQAEKLFFGSGTQLSVL.

The chain links TRBV5-4 to TRBJ2-2; 7 bases line up with TRBD1. The CDR3 covers 14 residues. Germline CDR1 is SGHNT and CDR2 is YYREEE (reference sequence). With V trimmed by 4 bases and J by 8 bases, 8 bases remained unmatched. The CDR3 sequence is CASSRTGEAGELFF. DNA of the CDR3: TGTGCCAGCAGCAGAACAGGGGAAGCGGGGGAGCTGTTTTTT.

The chain joins TRBV10-1 to TRBJ2-2, with 8 bases identical to TRBD2. J lost 5 bases, V lost 6 bases, and 5 bases had no gene match. The germline V gene has CDR1 WNHNN and CDR2 SYGVQD (reference sequence). The CDR3 extends over 14 amino acids. This CDR3 reads CASSGGARTGELFF. Here the CDR3 DNA reads TGCGCCAGCAGCGGGGGGGCCAGGACCGGGGAGCTGTTTTTT.

This clone was observed a single time. The rearrangement joins TRBV15 to TRBJ2-7, with 10 nucleotides matching TRBD1. Germline trimming cut 2 bases from V and 5 bases from J; bases unmatched to any gene: 15. CDR3 length: 18 residues. Germline V gene data show CDR1 as LNHNV and CDR2 as YYDKDF (reference sequence). The CDR3 bases are TGTGCCACCAGCAGATATCCCTGGCGGACAGGGGGTAGGAACGAGCAGTACTTC. As protein: CATSRYPWRTGGRNEQYF.

This chain uses TRBV29-1 with TRBJ2-7; D remains unclear. The CDR3 sequence is 12 residues long. Germline values: CDR1 SQVTM, CDR2 ANQGSEA. With 7 bases removed from V and 3 bases from J, the gap between germline ends came to 13 bases. The CDR3 is CSGLGDYYEQYF. For the CDR3, the DNA is TGCAGCGGCCTTGGGGATTACTACGAGCAGTACTTC.

The V gene is TRBV28, the J gene TRBJ1-2; D uncertain. Germline values: CDR1 MDHEN, CDR2 SYDVKM. Trimming pared 6 bases from V and 6 bases from J, leaving 17 bases between. The length of the CDR3 is 14 residues. Here the CDR3 DNA reads TGTGCCAGCAGCCGCCCCCGGGAGGCCCATGGCTACACCTTC. Protein sequence: CASSRPREAHGYTF.

In its sample, this clone was seen once. The chain joins TRBV4-2 to TRBJ1-1; a possible D gene is TRBD1 (6 bases). The CDR3 runs 12 residues. Germline-derived CDR1 and CDR2 are LGHNA and YNFKEQ. Trimming shortened V by 0 bases and J by 14 bases, and 13 bases separated the two germline ends. Here the CDR3 DNA reads TGTGCCAGCAGCCAAGAAGTTACAGGGCGGTTCTTT. This encodes CASSQEVTGRFF.

The chain employs TRBV4-1 and TRBJ2-7, with D uncertain. V lost 1 base and J lost 5, with 9 bases in between. This CDR3 has 13 amino acids. CDR1 MGHRA and CDR2 YSYEKL come from the germline V gene. CDR3 nucleotide sequence: TGCGCCAGCAGCCAAGTCCCCCCAAACGAGCAGTACTTC. Residues: CASSQVPPNEQYF.

This clone was counted a single time. The genes are TRBV6-5 and TRBJ2-7; perhaps TRBD2 as D (6 bases). In germline, CDR1 is MNHEY, CDR2 SVGAGI. V lost 1 base and J 7 bases, leaving 14 bases between the germline ends. This CDR3 contains 14 residues. CDR3 bases: TGTGCCAGCAGTTACTGGGGAGGCCCGAGGGAGCAGTACTTC. It specifies CASSYWGGPREQYF.

About this clone: A much larger clone lies one base from this, so it may be a read error. This CDR3 is CASSLVAGGGETQYF. DNA of the CDR3: TGTGCCAGCAGCTTGGTAGCGGGGGGGGGAGAGACCCAGTACTTC. The chain employs TRBV6-5 and TRBJ2-5; 11 bases are a match to TRBD2. The CDR3 is 15 residues long. Germline CDR1 is MNHEY and CDR2 is SVGAGI. Germline trimming cut 6 bases from V and 4 bases from J; bases unmatched to any gene: 7.